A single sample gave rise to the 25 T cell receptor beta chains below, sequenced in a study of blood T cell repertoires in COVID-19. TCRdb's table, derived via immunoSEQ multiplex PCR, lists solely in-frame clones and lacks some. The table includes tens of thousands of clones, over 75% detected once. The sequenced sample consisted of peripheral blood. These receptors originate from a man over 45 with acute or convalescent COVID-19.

CDR3 sequence reads: CASSSGDYEQYF. The CDR3 region has the DNA TGTGCCAGCAGCTCGGGGGACTACGAGCAGTACTTC. The rearrangement links TRBV5-6 to TRBJ2-7, with D perhaps matching TRBD2 (6 bases). CDR1 and CDR2 (germline): SGHDT, YYEEEE. Deletions cut 3 bases from V and 3 bases from J, with 7 bases between. The CDR3 sequence is 12 residues long.

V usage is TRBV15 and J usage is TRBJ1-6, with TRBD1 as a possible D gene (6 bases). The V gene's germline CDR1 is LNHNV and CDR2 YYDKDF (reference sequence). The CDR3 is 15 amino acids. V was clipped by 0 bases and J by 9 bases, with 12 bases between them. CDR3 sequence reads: CATSRDWGGGSPLHF. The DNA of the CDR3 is TGTGCCACCAGCAGAGATTGGGGGGGCGGTTCACCCCTCCACTTT.

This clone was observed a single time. The CDR3 DNA reads as TGTGCCAGCAGCTTAGGATACTCCTTTGAAGCTTTCTTT. It yields the protein CASSLGYSFEAFF. The rearrangement uses TRBV7-8 and TRBJ1-1; no firm D call. Germline-derived CDR1 and CDR2 are SGHVS and FQNEAQ. This CDR3 has 13 amino acids. V lost 1 base and J lost 7, with 10 bases in between.

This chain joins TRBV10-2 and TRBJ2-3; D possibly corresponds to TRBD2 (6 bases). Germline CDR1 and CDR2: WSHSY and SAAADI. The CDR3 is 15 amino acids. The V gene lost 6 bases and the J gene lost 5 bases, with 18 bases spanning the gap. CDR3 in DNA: TGCGCCAGCAGGGTAGTAACGGGAGTGGGAGATACGCAGTATTTT. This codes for CASRVVTGVGDTQYF.

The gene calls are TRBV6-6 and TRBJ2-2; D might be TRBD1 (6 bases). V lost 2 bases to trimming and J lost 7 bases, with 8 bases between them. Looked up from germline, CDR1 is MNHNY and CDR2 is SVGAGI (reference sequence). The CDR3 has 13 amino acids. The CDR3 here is CASSYTGSGELFF. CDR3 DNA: TGTGCCAGCAGTTACACAGGGAGCGGGGAGCTGTTTTTT.

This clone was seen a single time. The CDR3 DNA reads as TGTGCCAGCAGCCACCGGACTAGCGGGAACCAAGAGACCCAGTACTTC. Amino acid sequence: CASSHRTSGNQETQYF. This rearrangement joins TRBV3-1 (or the pseudogene TRBV3-2) to TRBJ2-5, with TRBD2 matching 12 bases. Germline assignment: CDR1 LGHDT and CDR2 YNNKEL (reference sequence). This CDR3 comprises 16 residues. The V gene end was trimmed by 3 bases and the J gene end by 0 bases; junction bases not matched to a gene: 2.

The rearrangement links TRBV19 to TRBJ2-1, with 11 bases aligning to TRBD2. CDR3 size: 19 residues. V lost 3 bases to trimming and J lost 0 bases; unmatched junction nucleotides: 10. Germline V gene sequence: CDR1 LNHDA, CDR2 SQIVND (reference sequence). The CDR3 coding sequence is TGTGCCAGTAGTATCGGTACTAGCGGGAGTGCCTACTCCTACAATGAGCAGTTCTTC. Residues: CASSIGTSGSAYSYNEQFF.

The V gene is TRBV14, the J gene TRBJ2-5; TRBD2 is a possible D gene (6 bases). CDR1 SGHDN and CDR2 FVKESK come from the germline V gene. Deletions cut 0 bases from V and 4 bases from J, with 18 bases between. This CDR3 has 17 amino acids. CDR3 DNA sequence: TGTGCCAGCAGCCAAGAATCAACCACTAGCTTTCTAGAGACCCAGTACTTC. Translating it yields CASSQESTTSFLETQYF.

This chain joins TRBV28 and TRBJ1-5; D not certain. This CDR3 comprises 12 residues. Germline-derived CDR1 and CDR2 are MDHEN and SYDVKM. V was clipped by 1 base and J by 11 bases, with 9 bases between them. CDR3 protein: CASSLYAGTQHF. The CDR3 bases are TGTGCCAGCAGTTTATACGCGGGGACCCAGCATTTT.

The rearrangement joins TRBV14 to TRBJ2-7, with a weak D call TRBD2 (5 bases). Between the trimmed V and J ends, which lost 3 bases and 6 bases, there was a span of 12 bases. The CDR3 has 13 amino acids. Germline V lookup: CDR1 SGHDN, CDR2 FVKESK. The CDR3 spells CASSQLWAGEQYF. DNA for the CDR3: TGTGCCAGCAGCCAGTTATGGGCGGGCGAGCAGTACTTC.

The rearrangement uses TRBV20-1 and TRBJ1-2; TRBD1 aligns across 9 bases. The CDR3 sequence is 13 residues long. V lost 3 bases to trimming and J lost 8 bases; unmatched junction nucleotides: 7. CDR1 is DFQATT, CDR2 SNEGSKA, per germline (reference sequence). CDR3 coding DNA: TGCAGTGCTAGTTCCCCCGGGACAGGGGGCTACACCTTC. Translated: CSASSPGTGGYTF.

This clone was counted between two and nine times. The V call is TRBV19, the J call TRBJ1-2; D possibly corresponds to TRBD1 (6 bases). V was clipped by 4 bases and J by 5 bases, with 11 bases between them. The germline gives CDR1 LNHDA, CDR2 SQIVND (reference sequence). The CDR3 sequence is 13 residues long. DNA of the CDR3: TGTGCCAGTAGTAGGGGACACGGGTATGGCTACACCTTC. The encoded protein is CASSRGHGYGYTF.

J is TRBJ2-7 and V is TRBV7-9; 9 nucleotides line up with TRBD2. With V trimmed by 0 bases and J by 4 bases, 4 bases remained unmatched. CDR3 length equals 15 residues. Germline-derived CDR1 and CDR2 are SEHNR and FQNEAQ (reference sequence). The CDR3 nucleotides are TGTGCCAGCAGCTTAGCTGGCGGGAGGGAATACGAGCAGTACTTC. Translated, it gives CASSLAGGREYEQYF.

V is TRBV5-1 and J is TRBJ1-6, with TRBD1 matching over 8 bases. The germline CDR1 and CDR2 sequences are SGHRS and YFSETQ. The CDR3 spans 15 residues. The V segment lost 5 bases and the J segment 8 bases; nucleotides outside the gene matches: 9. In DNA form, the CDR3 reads TGCGCCAGCAGACCCCAAGGACAGGGCGATTCACCCCTCCACTTT. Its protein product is CASRPQGQGDSPLHF.

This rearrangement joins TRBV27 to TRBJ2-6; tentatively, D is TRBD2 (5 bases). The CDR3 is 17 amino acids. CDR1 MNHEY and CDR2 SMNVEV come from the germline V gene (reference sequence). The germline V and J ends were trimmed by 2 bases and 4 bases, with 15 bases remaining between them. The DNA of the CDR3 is TGTGCCAGCAGTTTAATCCGGGGAACCGCGGGGGCCAACGTCCTGACTTTC. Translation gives CASSLIRGTAGANVLTF. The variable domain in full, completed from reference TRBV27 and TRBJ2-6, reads EAQVTQNPRYLITVTGKKLTVTCSQNMNHEYMSWYRQDPGLGLRQIYYSMNVEVTDKGDVPEGYKVSRKEKRNFPLILESPSPNQTSLYFCASSLIRGTAGANVLTFGAGSRLTVL.

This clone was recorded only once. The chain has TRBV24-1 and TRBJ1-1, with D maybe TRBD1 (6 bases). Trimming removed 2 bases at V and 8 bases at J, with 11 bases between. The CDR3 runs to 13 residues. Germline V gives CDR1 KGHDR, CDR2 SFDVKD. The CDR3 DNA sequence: TGTGCCACCAGTGATTGGACCGGGACAGAAGCTTTCTTT. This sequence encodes CATSDWTGTEAFF.

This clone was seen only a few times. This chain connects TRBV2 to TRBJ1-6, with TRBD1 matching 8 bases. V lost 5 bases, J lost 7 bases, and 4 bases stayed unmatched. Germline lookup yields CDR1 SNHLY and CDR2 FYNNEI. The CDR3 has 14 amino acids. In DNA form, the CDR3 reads TGTGCCAGCAGTCAGGACAGGGTGAATTCACCCCTCCACTTT. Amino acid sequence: CASSQDRVNSPLHF. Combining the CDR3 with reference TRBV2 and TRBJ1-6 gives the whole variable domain EPEVTQTPSHQVTQMGQEVILRCVPISNHLYFYWYRQILGQKVEFLVSFYNNEISEKSEIFDDQFSVERPDGSNFTLKIRSTKLEDSAMYFCASSQDRVNSPLHFGNGTRLTVT.

CDR3 bases: TGTGCCAGCAGCGTGAGCGGAGGGCCGTGGTCACCCCTCCACTTT. This gives the protein CASSVSGGPWSPLHF. The chain is built from TRBV9 and TRBJ1-6; no definite D call. Germline V gene sequence: CDR1 SGDLS, CDR2 YYNGEE. The CDR3 consists of 15 residues. V was pared by 2 bases and J by 10 bases, with 16 bases between.

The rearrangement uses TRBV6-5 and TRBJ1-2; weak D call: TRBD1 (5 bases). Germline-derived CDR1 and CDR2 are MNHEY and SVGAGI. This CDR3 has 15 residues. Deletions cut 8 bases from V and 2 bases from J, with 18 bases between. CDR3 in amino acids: CASEPYQGGNYGYTF. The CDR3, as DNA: TGTGCCAGCGAGCCCTACCAGGGAGGCAACTATGGCTACACCTTC.

DNA of the CDR3: TGTGCCAGCACCCCATCGGGGGGACAGGGGAACACTGAAGCTTTCTTT. Its protein product is CASTPSGGQGNTEAFF. The V and J genes are TRBV25-1 and TRBJ1-1, with 9 bases identical to TRBD1. The germline V gene has CDR1 MGHDK and CDR2 SYGVNS. The CDR3 extends over 16 amino acids. The V and J ends lost 7 bases and 1 base, in that order; junction bases with no gene match: 10.

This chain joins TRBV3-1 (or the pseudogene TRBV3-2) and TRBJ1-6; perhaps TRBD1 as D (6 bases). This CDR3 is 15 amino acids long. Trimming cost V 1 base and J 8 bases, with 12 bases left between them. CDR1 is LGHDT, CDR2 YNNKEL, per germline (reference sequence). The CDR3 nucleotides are TGTGCCAGCAGCCAAGGGACAGACAGTGATTCACCCCTCCACTTT. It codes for CASSQGTDSDSPLHF.

The CDR3 reads CASSDSDGEQYF. CDR3 in DNA: TGCGCCAGCAGCGACAGTGATGGCGAGCAGTACTTC. The V call is TRBV10-1, the J call TRBJ2-7, with a weak D call TRBD1 (5 bases). Between the trimmed V and J ends, which lost 6 bases and 6 bases, there was a span of 12 bases. The CDR3 has 12 amino acids. CDR1 is WNHNN, CDR2 SYGVQD, per germline (reference sequence).

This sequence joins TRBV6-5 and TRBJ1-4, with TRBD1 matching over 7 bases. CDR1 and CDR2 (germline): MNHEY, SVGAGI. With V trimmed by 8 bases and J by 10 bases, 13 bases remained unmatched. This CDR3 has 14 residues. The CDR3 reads CASQGDGGVGKLFF. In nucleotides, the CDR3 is TGTGCCAGCCAGGGGGACGGCGGGGTTGGAAAACTGTTTTTT.

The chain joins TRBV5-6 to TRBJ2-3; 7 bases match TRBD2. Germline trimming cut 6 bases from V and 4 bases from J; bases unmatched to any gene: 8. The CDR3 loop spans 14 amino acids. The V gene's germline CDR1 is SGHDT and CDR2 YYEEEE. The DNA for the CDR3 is TGTGCCAGCACCTGGGGGGGTGGGGCAGATACGCAGTATTTT. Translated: CASTWGGGADTQYF.

CDR3 sequence reads: CASSYGTGGTEAFF. The CDR3 DNA reads TGTGCCAGCAGTTACGGGACAGGGGGGACTGAAGCTTTCTTT. The chain couples TRBV6-5 to TRBJ1-1; 11 nucleotides agree with TRBD1. Losses at the gene ends were 2 bases for V and 5 bases for J; bases not matched to a gene: 1. The CDR3 spans 14 residues. In germline, CDR1 is MNHEY, CDR2 SVGAGI.